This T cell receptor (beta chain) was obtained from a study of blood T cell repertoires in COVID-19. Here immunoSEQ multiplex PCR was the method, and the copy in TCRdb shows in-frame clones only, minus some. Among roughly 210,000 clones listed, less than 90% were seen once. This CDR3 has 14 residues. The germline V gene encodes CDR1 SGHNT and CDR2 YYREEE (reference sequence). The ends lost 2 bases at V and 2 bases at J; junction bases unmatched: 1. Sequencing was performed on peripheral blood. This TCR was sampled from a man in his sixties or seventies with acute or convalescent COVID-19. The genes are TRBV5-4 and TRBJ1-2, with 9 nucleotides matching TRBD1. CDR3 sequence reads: CASSLGTGNYGYTF. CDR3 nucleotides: TGTGCCAGCAGCTTAGGGACAGGGAACTATGGCTACACCTTC.